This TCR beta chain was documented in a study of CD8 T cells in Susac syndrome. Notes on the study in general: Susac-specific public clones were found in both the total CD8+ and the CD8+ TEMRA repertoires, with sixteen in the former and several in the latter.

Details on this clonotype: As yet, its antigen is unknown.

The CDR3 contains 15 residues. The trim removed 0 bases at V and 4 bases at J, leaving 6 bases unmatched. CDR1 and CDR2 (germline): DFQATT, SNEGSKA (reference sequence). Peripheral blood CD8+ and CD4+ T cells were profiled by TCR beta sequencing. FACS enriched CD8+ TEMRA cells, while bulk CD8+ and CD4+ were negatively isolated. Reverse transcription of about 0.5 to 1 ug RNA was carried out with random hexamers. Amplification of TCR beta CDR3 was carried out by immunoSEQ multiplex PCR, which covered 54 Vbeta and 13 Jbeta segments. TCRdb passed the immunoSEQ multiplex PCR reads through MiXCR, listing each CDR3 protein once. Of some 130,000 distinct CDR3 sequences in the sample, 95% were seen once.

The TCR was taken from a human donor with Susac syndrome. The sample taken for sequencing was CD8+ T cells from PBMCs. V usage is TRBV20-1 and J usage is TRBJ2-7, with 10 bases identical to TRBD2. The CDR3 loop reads CSAREASGSQYEQYF. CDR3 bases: TGCAGTGCTAGAGAGGCTAGCGGGAGTCAGTACGAGCAGTACTTC.